This T cell receptor (beta chain) emerged from a study of OX40 agonist ivuxolimab in advanced cancers. Looking at the study overall: An agonistic anti-OX40 (CD134) antibody, ivuxolimab, was used to treat the patients. Patients treated during dose escalation were battling hepatocellular carcinoma, melanoma, renal cell or head and neck cancer.

The repertoire was sequenced with immunoSEQ multiplex PCR; TCRdb's copy has only in-frame clones and lacks some. The sample shows about 98,000 clones, 85% to 95% of them seen only once. Broader study findings: Normalized T-cell clonal expansion was also low in some nonresponders. Expanded clones tended on average to be more numerous among CD8+ T cells than CD4+.

Trimming cost V 0 bases and J 0 bases, with 4 bases left between them. The CDR3 has 14 residues. Germline-derived CDR1 and CDR2 are SGDLS and YYNGEE. Concerning this clone itself: The antigen remains unidentified. The sample holds other DNA sequences that translate to the same CDR3.

The sample here was CD4+ or CD8+ T cells sorted from blood, taken in a trial of the OX40 agonist ivuxolimab. The chain combines TRBV9 with TRBJ1-3; the D is unclear. The source of this sequence is an adult with an advanced solid tumor such as melanoma, head and neck, liver or kidney cancer. The CDR3 DNA sequence: TGTGCCAGCAGCGTAGTAGGCTCTGGAAACACCATATATTTT. Translation gives CASSVVGSGNTIYF. The full variable domain, rest sourced from reference TRBV9 and TRBJ1-3, is DSGVTQTPKHLITATGQRVTLRCSPRSGDLSVYWYQQSLDQGLQFLIQYYNGEERAKGNILERFSAQQFPDLHSELNLSSLELGDSALYFCASSVVGSGNTIYFGEGSWLTVV.